Described below is a single T cell receptor (beta chain) sequence and its context. The record originates from a study of blood T cell repertoires in COVID-19. The germline V gene encodes CDR1 MNHEY and CDR2 SMNVEV (reference sequence). V shed 5 bases and J shed 8 bases, with 15 bases lying between them. CDR3 length: 14 amino acids. The data were produced by immunoSEQ multiplex PCR, yet TCRdb's version contains in-frame clones alone and is incomplete. The sample includes a few hundred thousand clones, approximately 82% seen only once; the top ten take 2.5% to 3.5%. Sequencing used peripheral blood. This TCR was sampled from a woman under 30 with acute or convalescent COVID-19. This chain joins TRBV27 and TRBJ2-2; the D gene is possibly TRBD2 (5 bases). CDR3 sequence: CASSLQLGRGELFF. The DNA of the CDR3 is TGTGCCAGCAGTCTCCAACTAGGAAGAGGGGAGCTGTTTTTT.